The present TCR beta chain was sequenced within a study of T-cell memory formation after mild COVID-19. UMIs and sample barcodes were carried by the TCR alpha and TCR beta cDNA libraries that 5'RACE produced using constant-segment primers. TCRdb recomputed calls from the 5' RACE reads with MiXCR, one row per CDR3 protein. The table has around 530,000 distinct CDR3 sequences, 20% to 25% seen once. Trimming pared 5 bases from V and 4 bases from J, leaving 18 bases between. The CDR3 covers 15 residues. CDR1 SGHVS and CDR2 FQNEAQ come from the germline V gene. Study-wide findings and caveats: Unconfirmed was the SARS-CoV-2 specificity of second-wave clones that peaked on day 37.

This clonotype was seen more than once but under ten times. What it recognizes is unknown. The V call is TRBV7-8, the J call TRBJ2-7, with a possible D match to TRBD1 (6 bases). Material: PBMCs or a T cell subset sorted from them (not recorded which). This receptor was taken from an adult woman who had mild COVID-19 (a few samples of this study predate the infection). Cell type and time point are not known. CDR3 region: CASSAVLRTEYEQYF. The DNA of the CDR3 is TGTGCCAGCAGCGCGGTCTTGAGGACAGAATACGAGCAGTACTTC.